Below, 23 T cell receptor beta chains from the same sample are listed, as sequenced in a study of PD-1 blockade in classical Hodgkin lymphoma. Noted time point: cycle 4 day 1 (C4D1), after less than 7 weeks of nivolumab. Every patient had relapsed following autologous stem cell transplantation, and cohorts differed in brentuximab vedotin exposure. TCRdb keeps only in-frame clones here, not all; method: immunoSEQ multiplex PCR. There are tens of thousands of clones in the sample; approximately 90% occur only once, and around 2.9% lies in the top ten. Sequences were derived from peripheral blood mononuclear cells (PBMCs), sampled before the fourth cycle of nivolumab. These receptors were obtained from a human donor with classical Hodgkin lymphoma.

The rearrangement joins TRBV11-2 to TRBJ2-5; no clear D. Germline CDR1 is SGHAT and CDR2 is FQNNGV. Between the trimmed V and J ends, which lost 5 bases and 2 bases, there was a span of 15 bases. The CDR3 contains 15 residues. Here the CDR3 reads CASSHLRTSQETQYF. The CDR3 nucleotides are TGTGCCAGCAGCCATCTGAGGACGTCGCAAGAGACCCAGTACTTC.

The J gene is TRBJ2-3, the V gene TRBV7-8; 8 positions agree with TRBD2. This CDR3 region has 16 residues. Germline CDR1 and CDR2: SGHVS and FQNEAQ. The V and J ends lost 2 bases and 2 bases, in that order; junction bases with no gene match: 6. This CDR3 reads CASSLRSGGNTDTQYF. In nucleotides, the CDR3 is TGTGCCAGCAGCTTAAGGAGCGGGGGTAACACAGATACGCAGTATTTT.

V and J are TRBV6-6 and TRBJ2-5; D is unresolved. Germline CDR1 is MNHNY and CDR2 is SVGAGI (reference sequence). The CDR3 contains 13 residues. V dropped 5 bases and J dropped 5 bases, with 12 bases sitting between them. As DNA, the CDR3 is TGTGCCAGCAGTCCAACCGAGGCTGAGACCCAGTACTTC. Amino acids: CASSPTEAETQYF.

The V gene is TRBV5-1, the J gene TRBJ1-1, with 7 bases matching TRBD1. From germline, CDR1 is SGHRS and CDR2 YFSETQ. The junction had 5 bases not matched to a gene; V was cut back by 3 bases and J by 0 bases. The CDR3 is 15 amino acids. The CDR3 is CASSSGQLMNTEAFF. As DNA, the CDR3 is TGCGCCAGCAGCTCGGGACAGCTCATGAACACTGAAGCTTTCTTT.

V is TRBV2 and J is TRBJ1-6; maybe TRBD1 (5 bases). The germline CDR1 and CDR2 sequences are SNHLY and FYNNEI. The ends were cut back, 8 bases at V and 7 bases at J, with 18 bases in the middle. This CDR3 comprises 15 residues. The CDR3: CASEEVGRENSPLHF. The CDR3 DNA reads TGTGCCAGCGAAGAGGTTGGCAGGGAGAATTCACCCCTCCACTTT.

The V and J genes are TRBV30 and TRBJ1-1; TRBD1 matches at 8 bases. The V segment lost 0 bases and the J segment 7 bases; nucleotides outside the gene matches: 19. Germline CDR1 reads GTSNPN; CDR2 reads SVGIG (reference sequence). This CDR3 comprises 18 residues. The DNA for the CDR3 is TGTGCCTGGAGTGTACGGGGCAGGGGGCTAGGAGTGGTGGGTGAAGCTTTCTTT. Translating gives CAWSVRGRGLGVVGEAFF.

CDR3 DNA: TGTGCCAGCAGCTTTGGCAGCAATCAGCCCCAGCATTTT. It codes for CASSFGSNQPQHF. The chain couples TRBV5-4 to TRBJ1-5; D not certain. The CDR3 is 13 amino acids. V lost 2 bases and J 1 base, leaving 4 bases between the germline ends. The germline CDR1 and CDR2 sequences are SGHNT and YYREEE (reference sequence).

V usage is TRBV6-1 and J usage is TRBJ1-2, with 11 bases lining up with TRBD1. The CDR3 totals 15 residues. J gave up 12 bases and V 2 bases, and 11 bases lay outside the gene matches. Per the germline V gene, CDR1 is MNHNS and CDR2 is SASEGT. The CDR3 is CASSESRDRGKGHTF. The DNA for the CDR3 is TGTGCCAGCAGTGAATCGAGGGACAGGGGGAAAGGCCACACCTTC.

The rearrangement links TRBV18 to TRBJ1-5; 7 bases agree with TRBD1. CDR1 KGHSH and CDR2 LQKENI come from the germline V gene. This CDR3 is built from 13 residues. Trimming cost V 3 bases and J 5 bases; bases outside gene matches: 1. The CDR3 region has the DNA TGTGCCAGCTCACCCACAGGGGATCAGCCCCAGCATTTT. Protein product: CASSPTGDQPQHF.

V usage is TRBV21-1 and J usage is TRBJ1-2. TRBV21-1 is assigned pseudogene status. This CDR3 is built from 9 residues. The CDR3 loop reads CARTCGYTF. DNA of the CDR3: TGTGCCCGGACGTGTGGCTACACCTTC.

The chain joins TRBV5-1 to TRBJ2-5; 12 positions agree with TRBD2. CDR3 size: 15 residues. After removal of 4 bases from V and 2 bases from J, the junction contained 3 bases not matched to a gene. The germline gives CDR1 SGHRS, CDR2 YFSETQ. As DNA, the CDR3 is TGCGCCAGCAGCGTACTAGCGGGGGGACAAGAGACCCAGTACTTC. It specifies CASSVLAGGQETQYF.

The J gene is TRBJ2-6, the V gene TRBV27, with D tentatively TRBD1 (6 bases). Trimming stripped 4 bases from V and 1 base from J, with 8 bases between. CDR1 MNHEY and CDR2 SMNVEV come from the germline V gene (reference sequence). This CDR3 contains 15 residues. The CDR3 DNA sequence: TGTGCCAGCAGTTCCCAGGGGTCTGGGGCCAACGTCCTGACTTTC. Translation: CASSSQGSGANVLTF.

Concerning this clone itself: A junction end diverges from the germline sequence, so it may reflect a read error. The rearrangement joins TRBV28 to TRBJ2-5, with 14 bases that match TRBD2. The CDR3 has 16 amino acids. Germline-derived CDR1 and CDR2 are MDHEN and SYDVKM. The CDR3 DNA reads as TGTGCCAGCAGTCGGGGACTAGCGGGGGCTCACGAGAGCCAGTACTTC. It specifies CASSRGLAGAHESQYF.

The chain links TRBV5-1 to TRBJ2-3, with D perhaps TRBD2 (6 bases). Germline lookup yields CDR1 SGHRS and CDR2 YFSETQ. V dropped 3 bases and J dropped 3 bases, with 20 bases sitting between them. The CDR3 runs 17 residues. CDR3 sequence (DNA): TGCGCCAGCAGCTCCAACCCGGGGGTTAGGATTACAGATACGCAGTATTTT. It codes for CASSSNPGVRITDTQYF.

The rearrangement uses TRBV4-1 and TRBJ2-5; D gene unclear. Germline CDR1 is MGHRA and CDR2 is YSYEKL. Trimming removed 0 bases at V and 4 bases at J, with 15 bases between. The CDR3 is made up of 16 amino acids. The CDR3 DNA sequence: TGCGCCAGCAGCCAAGAACTCTCGGACCCCCTAGAGACCCAGTACTTC. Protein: CASSQELSDPLETQYF.

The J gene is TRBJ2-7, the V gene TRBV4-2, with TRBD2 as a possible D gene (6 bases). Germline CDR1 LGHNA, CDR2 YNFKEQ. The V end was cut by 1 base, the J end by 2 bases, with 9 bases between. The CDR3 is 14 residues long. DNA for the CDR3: TGTGCCAGCAGCCAAGGGGGACTTACCTACGAGCAGTACTTC. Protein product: CASSQGGLTYEQYF.

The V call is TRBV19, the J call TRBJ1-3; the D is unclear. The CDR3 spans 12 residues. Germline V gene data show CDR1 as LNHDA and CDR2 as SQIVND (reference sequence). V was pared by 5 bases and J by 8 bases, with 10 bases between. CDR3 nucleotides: TGTGCCAGTAGTCCCATCGGGGACACCATATATTTT. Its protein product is CASSPIGDTIYF.

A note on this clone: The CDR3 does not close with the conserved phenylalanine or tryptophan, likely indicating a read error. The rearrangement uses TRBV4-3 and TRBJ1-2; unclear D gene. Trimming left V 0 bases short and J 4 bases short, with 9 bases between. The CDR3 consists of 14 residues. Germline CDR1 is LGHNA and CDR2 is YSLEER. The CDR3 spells CASSQDRRTYGYTL. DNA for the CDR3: TGCGCCAGCAGCCAAGATAGGAGGACCTATGGCTACACCCTC.

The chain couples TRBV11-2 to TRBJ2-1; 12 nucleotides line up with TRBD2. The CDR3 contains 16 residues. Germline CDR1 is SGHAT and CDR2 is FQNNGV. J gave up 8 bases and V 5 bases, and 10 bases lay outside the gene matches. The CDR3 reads CASSHTLAGGGDEQFF. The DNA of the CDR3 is TGTGCCAGCAGCCACACCCTAGCGGGGGGGGGAGATGAGCAGTTCTTC.

CDR3 DNA sequence: TGTGCCAGCAGATCTACTAGCGGGGGATACAATGAGCAGTTCTTC. This encodes CASRSTSGGYNEQFF. The J gene is TRBJ2-1, the V gene TRBV2; 11 nucleotides align to TRBD2. Germline lookup yields CDR1 SNHLY and CDR2 FYNNEI. The CDR3 sequence is 15 residues long. J was trimmed by 4 bases and V by 6 bases; bases with no gene match: 5.

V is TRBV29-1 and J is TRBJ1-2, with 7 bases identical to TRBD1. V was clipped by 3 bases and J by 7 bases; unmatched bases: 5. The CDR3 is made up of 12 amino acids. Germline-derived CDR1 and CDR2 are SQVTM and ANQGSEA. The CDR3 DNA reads TGCAGCGTTGAGGGCAGGGGGACTGGCTACACCTTC. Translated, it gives CSVEGRGTGYTF.

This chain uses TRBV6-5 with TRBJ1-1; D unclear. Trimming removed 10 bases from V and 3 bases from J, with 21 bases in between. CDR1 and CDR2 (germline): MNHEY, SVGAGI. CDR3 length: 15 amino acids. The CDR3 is CATQLVNSVYTEAFF. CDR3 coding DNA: TGTGCCACCCAGTTGGTGAACAGCGTGTACACTGAAGCTTTCTTT.

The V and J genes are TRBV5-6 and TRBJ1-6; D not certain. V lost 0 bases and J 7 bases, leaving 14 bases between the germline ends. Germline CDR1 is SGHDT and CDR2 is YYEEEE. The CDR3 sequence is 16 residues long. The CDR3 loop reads CASSLAPELGNSPLHF. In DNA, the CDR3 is TGTGCCAGCAGCTTGGCCCCAGAACTCGGGAATTCACCCCTCCACTTT.